This T cell receptor (beta chain) derives from a study of cytomegalovirus exposure and HLA in healthy donors. The study ran its PCR with 60 Vbeta and 13 Jbeta primers. Profiling relied on immunoSEQ multiplex PCR, and the TCRdb table lists in-frame clones only, not all of them. The data hold about 180,000 clones, with 60% to 85% observed a single time. Study outcomes and limitations: Most TCR sequences showed up rarely, but some public TCRs showed up in many donors. A later analysis showed TCR association rates differing by HLA locus, peaking at DRB1 and lowest at HLA-C. For most subjects, TCR beta sequences were reported to predict HLA-A and HLA-B alleles with accuracy. In a later analysis, productive TCRs from donors in an Asian-associated ancestry cluster reportedly carried fewer N-insertions than the cohort mean.

The CDR3 extends over 16 amino acids. The trim removed 1 base at V and 6 bases at J, leaving 9 bases unmatched. Germline V lookup: CDR1 MNHEY, CDR2 SMNVEV (reference sequence). On this clone: No antigen is known for it.

This sequence joins TRBV27 and TRBJ2-3; TRBD2 matches at 8 bases. The origin of this receptor is a man between 40 and 49 years old in good health and CMV-seronegative. The source material was PBMCs. The DNA of the CDR3 is TGTGCCAGCAGTTTATTGGTTAGCGGGGTCACCGATACGCAGTATTTT. Translation gives CASSLLVSGVTDTQYF.